This T cell receptor (beta chain) emerged from a study of blood T cell repertoires in COVID-19. Assay: immunoSEQ multiplex PCR; the TCRdb copy retains only in-frame clones and omits some. The sample holds about 300,000 clones, 70% to 90% seen once. The age range of participants was 18 to 89 years, with residence in about two dozen US areas. Participant-given clinical history determined each cohort assignment. Donors of Cohort 3 who recovered were those that had two negative PCRs, clearance, or symptom resolution. About this clone itself: At one end the junction does not follow the germline gene, possibly because of a read error.

Germline CDR1 reads SGHRS; CDR2 reads YFSETQ. CDR3 length: 16 amino acids. The receptor was derived from a woman aged 25 to 39 who had recovered from COVID-19. Input material: PBMCs or T cells enriched from blood (not recorded which). The chain joins TRBV5-1 to TRBJ2-1; tentatively, D is TRBD2 (7 bases). The DNA of the CDR3 is TGCGCCCGCAGCTTGGGGGGGGGCGCAGGGGCTGGTGAGCAGTTCTTC. Translating it yields CARSLGGGAGAGEQFF.